This paragraph covers one T cell receptor (beta chain) sequence. Its cognate antigen is unknown. This sample was included in a study of T cell repertoires in cytomegalovirus infection. TCRdb fed the reads into MiXCR, producing one record per CDR3 protein. The sample lists a few hundred thousand distinct CDR3 sequences, 40% to 50% occurring once. Per germline, CDR1 ENHRY and CDR2 SYGVKD. Trimming removed 0 bases at V and 6 bases at J, with 9 bases between. The CDR3 runs 14 residues. V usage is TRBV10-3 and J usage is TRBJ1-5, with D tentatively TRBD1 (5 bases). The source material was cultured PBMCs, sampled from culture after CMV antigen stimulation. The receptor comes from a human donor in good health (CMV status not recorded). Some clones in this sample may be carry-over from other donors' samples. CDR3 nucleotide sequence: TGTGCCATCAGTGAGTCGCCGGGGGGTCAGCCCCAGCATTTT. Protein product: CAISESPGGQPQHF.